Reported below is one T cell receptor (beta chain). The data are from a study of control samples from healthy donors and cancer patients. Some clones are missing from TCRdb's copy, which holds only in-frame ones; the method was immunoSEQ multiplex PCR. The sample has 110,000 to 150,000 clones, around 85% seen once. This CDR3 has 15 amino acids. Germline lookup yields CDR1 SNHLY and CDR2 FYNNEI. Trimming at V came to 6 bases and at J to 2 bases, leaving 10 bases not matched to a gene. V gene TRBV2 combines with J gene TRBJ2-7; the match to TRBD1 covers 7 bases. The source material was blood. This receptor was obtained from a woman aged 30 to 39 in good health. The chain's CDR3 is CASSPDRAQTYEQYF. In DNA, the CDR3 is TGTGCCAGCAGCCCCGACAGGGCCCAAACCTACGAGCAGTACTTC.